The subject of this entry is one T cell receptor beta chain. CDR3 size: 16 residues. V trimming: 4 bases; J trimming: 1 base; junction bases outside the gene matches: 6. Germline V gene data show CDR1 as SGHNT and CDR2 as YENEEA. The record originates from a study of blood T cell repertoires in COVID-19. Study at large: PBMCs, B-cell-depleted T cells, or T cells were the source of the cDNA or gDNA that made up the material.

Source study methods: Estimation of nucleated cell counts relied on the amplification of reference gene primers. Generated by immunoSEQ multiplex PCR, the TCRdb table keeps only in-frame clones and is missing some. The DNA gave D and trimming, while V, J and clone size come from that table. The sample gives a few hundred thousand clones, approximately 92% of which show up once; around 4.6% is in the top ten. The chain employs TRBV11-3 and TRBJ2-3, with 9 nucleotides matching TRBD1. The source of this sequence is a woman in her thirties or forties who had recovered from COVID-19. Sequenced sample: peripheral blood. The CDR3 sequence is CASSSQTGGGTDTQYF. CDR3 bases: TGTGCCAGCAGCTCCCAAACAGGGGGCGGCACAGATACGCAGTATTTT.